This T cell receptor (beta chain) originates from a study of blood T cell repertoires in COVID-19. Background on the study: Collection of acute and convalescent COVID-19 samples took place in the United States, Italy and Spain. PBMCs, B-cell-depleted T cells, or T cells were the source of the cDNA or gDNA that made up the material.

The Seattle patients joined while their infection was active and were tracked longitudinally afterward. In the study's own analysis: Amplification of reference gene primers provided the estimated nucleated cell counts. Libraries were prepared by immunoSEQ multiplex PCR; TCRdb keeps only in-frame clonotypes and omits some of them. The DNA was the basis for D and trimming; V, J and clone size are from that table. The sample yields some 220,000 clones, 65% to 90% seen once. Germline assignment: CDR1 SEHNR and CDR2 FQNEAQ (reference sequence). Between the trimmed V and J ends, which lost 5 bases and 9 bases, there was a span of 14 bases. The CDR3 has 13 amino acids.

The chain links TRBV7-9 to TRBJ1-3, with D maybe TRBD1 (5 bases). The source of this sequence is a woman in her sixties or seventies with COVID-19, enrolled during active disease. Sequenced input: peripheral blood. This chain's CDR3 is CASSQTDSRTIYF. The CDR3 nucleotides read TGTGCCAGCAGCCAAACCGACAGTCGCACCATATATTTT.